The rows below give T cell receptor beta chains drawn from one sample of a study of T cell repertoires in cytomegalovirus infection. Which antigens these TCRs recognize remains unknown. Each CDR3 protein gets one entry after TCRdb re-called the reads with MiXCR. The data show just over 450,000 distinct CDR3 sequences, with about two fifths seen just once and around 45% held by the top ten. This sample comprised cultured PBMCs, obtained from culture after CMV antigen stimulation. These receptors originate from a human donor in good health (CMV status not recorded). Some clones in this sample may be carry-over from other donors' samples. Both conserved end residues are part of each CDR3. A D gene is named only where the DNA matches it firmly. Size tells how often a clone was seen (once, few, many) or the class of an expanded clone, and some rows leave it out.

j_call | v_call | clone_size | d_call | cdr3_length | cdr3_nt | cdr3_aa
TRBJ1-1 | TRBV7-2 | many | TRBD1 | 14 | TGTGCCAGCAGCCCGACAGGGATGAACACTGAAGCTTTCTTT | CASSPTGMNTEAFF
TRBJ2-2 | TRBV6-1 | once | - | 15 | TGTGCCAGCAGCGAGACTGGTAGAGTCACCGGGGAGCTGTTTTTT | CASSETGRVTGELFF
TRBJ2-5 | TRBV4-1 | few | - | 14 | TGCGCCAGCAGCCAAGGACAGGTCCGGGAGACCCAGTACTTC | CASSQGQVRETQYF
TRBJ2-1 | TRBV28 | - | TRBD2 | 14 | TGTGCCAGCAGTTTATGGGGAGGGAGGGATGAGCAGTTCTTC | CASSLWGGRDEQFF
TRBJ2-2 | TRBV7-6 | - | - | 16 | TGTGCCAGCAGCAAAACAGGGACGGAGGTCGCCGGGGAGCTGTTTTTT | CASSKTGTEVAGELFF
TRBJ1-4 | TRBV20-1 | once | - | 13 | TGCAGTGCTAGAGGGCAGCCAAATGAAAAACTGTTTTTT | CSARGQPNEKLFF
TRBJ1-5 | TRBV7-2 | many | - | 16 | TGTGCCAGCAGCTTAAGGGGACCCCTGAGCAATCAGCCCCAGCATTTT | CASSLRGPLSNQPQHF
TRBJ2-3 | TRBV7-2 | few | - | 17 | TGTGCCAGCAGCCCTCGTTTTAGCGGAGTTAGCACAGATACGCAGTATTTT | CASSPRFSGVSTDTQYF
TRBJ2-7 | TRBV5-1 | few | - | 15 | TGCGCCAGCAGCTTAGGGCCAGGGAGCTCCTACGAGCAGTACTTC | CASSLGPGSSYEQYF
TRBJ2-1 | TRBV6-2/TRBV6-3 | - | TRBD2 | 13 | TGTGCTAGCAGTTACTATGCAAGCGGGGTACAGTTCTTC | CASSYYASGVQFF
TRBJ2-5 | TRBV7-2 | - | - | 15 | TGTGCCAGCAGCTTTACAGGGTCCGGGTTGATGGCCCAGTACTTC | CASSFTGSGLMAQYF
TRBJ2-3 | TRBV20-1 | - | TRBD1 | 14 | TGCAGTGCGACTCGACAGGGGGCACAAGATACGCAGTATTTT | CSATRQGAQDTQYF
TRBJ2-7 | TRBV5-1 | - | TRBD2 | 14 | TGCGCCAGCAGCTTGGTTGGCGGGAGAGACGAGCAGTACTTC | CASSLVGGRDEQYF
TRBJ1-1 | TRBV27 | - | TRBD1 | 15 | TGTGCCACCAGCCCCACGGGACAGGGGAACACTGAAGCTTTCTTT | CATSPTGQGNTEAFF